This T cell receptor (beta chain) emerged from a study of PD-1 blockade in classical Hodgkin lymphoma. Trimming at V came to 7 bases and at J to 4 bases, leaving 10 bases not matched to a gene. The CDR3 length is 15 residues. CDR1 is MDHEN and CDR2 is SYDVKM in the germline V gene. Clones were sequenced by immunoSEQ multiplex PCR, and TCRdb holds only the in-frame ones, with some missing. The sample comprises 20,000 to 25,000 clones, roughly 72% of which are singletons, and 20% to 25% rests with the top ten. The patients all showed relapse after autologous stem cell transplantation, while their brentuximab vedotin exposure varied.

The genes are TRBV28 and TRBJ1-5, with 7 nucleotides matching TRBD1. The TCR was taken from a human donor with classical Hodgkin lymphoma. The starting material was peripheral blood mononuclear cells (PBMCs), obtained at baseline. CDR3 DNA: TGTGCCAGCACCCTGGGTGACAGGGAGAATCAGCCCCAGCATTTT. Its translation: CASTLGDRENQPQHF.